The 17 T cell receptor beta chains below come from one sample, sequenced in a study of blood T cell repertoires in COVID-19. Generated by immunoSEQ multiplex PCR, the TCRdb table keeps only in-frame clones and is missing some. The sample carries roughly 230,000 clones, roughly 85% recorded once. The specimen was peripheral blood. These receptors originate from a man aged 50 to 60 with COVID-19, enrolled during active disease.

CDR3 in DNA: TGTGCCACCAGCGGCGGTTTGGAGACCCAGTACTTC. Translating gives CATSGGLETQYF. This rearrangement joins TRBV24-1 to TRBJ2-5, with unresolved D. V was pared by 7 bases and J by 5 bases, with 10 bases between. Germline lookup yields CDR1 KGHDR and CDR2 SFDVKD. This CDR3 has 12 residues.

The chain has TRBV19 and TRBJ2-2; TRBD2 matches 8 bases. The V segment lost 6 bases and the J segment 3 bases; nucleotides outside the gene matches: 6. The CDR3 has 15 residues. Germline V gene data show CDR1 as LNHDA and CDR2 as SQIVND (reference sequence). This CDR3 is CASRGLGRDTGELFF. CDR3 in DNA: TGTGCCAGTAGGGGACTAGGGCGGGACACCGGGGAGCTGTTTTTT.

The chain employs TRBV27 and TRBJ2-2; D is perhaps TRBD1 (7 bases). The CDR3 sequence is 16 residues long. Germline V gene lookup returns CDR1 MNHEY and CDR2 SMNVEV (reference sequence). The V end was cut by 5 bases, the J end by 1 base, with 14 bases between. This CDR3 reads CASSAGQTMNTGELFF. The DNA for the CDR3 is TGTGCCAGCAGTGCGGGACAGACGATGAACACCGGGGAGCTGTTTTTT.

The chain recombines TRBV24-1 with TRBJ1-2; D remains unclear. The CDR3 contains 15 residues. The germline V gene encodes CDR1 KGHDR and CDR2 SFDVKD. Trimming shortened V by 3 bases and J by 5 bases, and 15 bases separated the two germline ends. This CDR3 is CATSDPNSGRYGYTF. In DNA form, the CDR3 reads TGTGCCACCAGTGATCCGAACAGCGGGCGATATGGCTACACCTTC.

The chain combines TRBV3-1 (or the pseudogene TRBV3-2) with TRBJ1-3, with D possibly matching TRBD1 (5 bases). Per the germline V gene, CDR1 is LGHDT and CDR2 is YNNKEL (reference sequence). V dropped 2 bases and J dropped 4 bases, with 9 bases sitting between them. The CDR3 length is 14 residues. The CDR3 DNA sequence: TGTGCCAGCAGCCAACAGGGATCCGGAAACACCATATATTTT. The encoded protein is CASSQQGSGNTIYF.

The rearrangement joins TRBV9 to TRBJ2-7, with 7 bases lining up with TRBD1. V lost 0 bases and J lost 0; bases outside the gene matches: 9. The CDR3 runs to 17 residues. Germline V gene lookup returns CDR1 SGDLS and CDR2 YYNGEE. The CDR3 loop reads CASSVGGTALPSYEQYF. The DNA for the CDR3 is TGTGCCAGCAGCGTAGGGGGGACAGCCCTACCCTCCTACGAGCAGTACTTC.

V gene TRBV6-1 combines with J gene TRBJ2-7, with D perhaps matching TRBD1 (6 bases). V lost 2 bases to trimming and J lost 6 bases, with 14 bases between them. The CDR3 covers 14 residues. The germline V gene has CDR1 MNHNS and CDR2 SASEGT. The CDR3 bases are TGTGCCAGCAGTGAAACACAGGGCAGTGGCGAGCAGTACTTC. It yields the protein CASSETQGSGEQYF.

The gene calls are TRBV4-2 and TRBJ1-4; 12 positions match TRBD1. The CDR3 runs 19 residues. The junction had 15 bases not matched to a gene; V was cut back by 2 bases and J by 8 bases. Germline CDR1 LGHNA, CDR2 YNFKEQ. As DNA, the CDR3 is TGTGCCAGCAGCCAACCTACCGGGACAGGGGGCGCACGAGACGAAAAACTGTTTTTT. Translation gives CASSQPTGTGGARDEKLFF.

CDR3 residues: CASSYAGQTNYGYTF. CDR3 DNA: TGTGCCAGCAGTTACGCGGGACAGACTAACTATGGCTACACCTTC. This sequence joins TRBV6-5 and TRBJ1-2; 7 bases map to TRBD1. Trimming took 2 bases from V and 0 from J; bases not matched to a gene: 3. The CDR3 runs 15 residues. Germline CDR1 reads MNHEY; CDR2 reads SVGAGI.

The chain couples TRBV3-1 (or the pseudogene TRBV3-2) to TRBJ2-6, with D perhaps matching TRBD2 (6 bases). CDR1 and CDR2 (germline): LGHDT, YNNKEL (reference sequence). The CDR3 has 19 amino acids. V was clipped by 0 bases and J by 0 bases, with 15 bases between them. The CDR3 bases are TGTGCCAGCAGCCAAGATACGGGACTTACTTACTCTGGGGCCAACGTCCTGACTTTC. It is translated as CASSQDTGLTYSGANVLTF.

This chain connects TRBV11-3 to TRBJ1-1; D is unclear. V gave up 3 bases and J gave up 1 base, with 6 bases separating them. CDR1 is SGHNT and CDR2 is YENEEA in the germline V gene. The CDR3 covers 13 residues. CDR3 bases: TGTGCCAGCAGCTTTGACTGGAACACTGAAGCTTTCTTT. It yields the protein CASSFDWNTEAFF.

This clone occurred a few times. The gene calls are TRBV7-8 and TRBJ1-6; 8 bases are shared with TRBD1. This CDR3 region has 19 residues. Germline loops: CDR1 SGHVS, CDR2 FQNEAQ. After removal of 2 bases from V and 0 bases from J, the junction contained 9 bases not matched to a gene. CDR3 protein: CASSLNRRQGSSYNSPLHF. CDR3 DNA: TGTGCCAGCAGCTTAAACCGCCGACAGGGGAGCTCCTATAATTCACCCCTCCACTTT.

This chain connects TRBV2 to TRBJ2-1; D unclear. CDR1 and CDR2 from the germline V gene are SNHLY and FYNNEI. The CDR3 has 13 residues. Trimming shortened V by 8 bases and J by 3 bases, and 11 bases separated the two germline ends. In DNA form, the CDR3 reads TGTGCCAGCGAACGGAGCTTCTACAATGAGCAGTTCTTC. It specifies CASERSFYNEQFF.

This chain links TRBV5-4 with TRBJ1-2; D is undetermined. Trimming took 4 bases from V and 6 from J, leaving 16 bases between them. The CDR3 length is 14 residues. Germline V gene data show CDR1 as SGHNT and CDR2 as YYREEE (reference sequence). CDR3 loop: CASSLDLPLNGYTF. The DNA of the CDR3 is TGTGCCAGCAGCCTGGACCTACCGTTAAATGGCTACACCTTC. The full variable domain, its missing parts supplied by reference TRBV5-4 and TRBJ1-2, is ETGVTQSPTHLIKTRGQQVTLRCSSQSGHNTVSWYQQALGQGPQFIFQYYREEENGRGNFPPRFSGLQFPNYSSELNVNALELDDSALYLCASSLDLPLNGYTFGSGTRLTVV.

On this clone: Distinct nucleotide sequences in the sample also encode this CDR3. The chain recombines TRBV11-2 with TRBJ2-5, with D perhaps matching TRBD2 (6 bases). V lost 2 bases to trimming and J lost 4 bases, with 11 bases between them. The CDR3 runs 14 residues. CDR1 is SGHAT, CDR2 FQNNGV, per germline. The CDR3 reads CASSLSGGRETQYF. CDR3 DNA sequence: TGTGCCAGCAGCTTAAGTGGGGGGAGAGAGACCCAGTACTTC.

This chain uses TRBV2 with TRBJ1-1; no clear D. Germline V gene lookup returns CDR1 SNHLY and CDR2 FYNNEI. V lost 6 bases, J lost 1 base, and 6 bases lay in between. This CDR3 has 12 residues. CDR3 region: CASREENTEAFF. The DNA of the CDR3 is TGTGCCAGCAGGGAGGAGAACACTGAAGCTTTCTTT.

The chain employs TRBV21-1 and TRBJ2-7; TRBD2, the table's D call, lacks a check against the DNA. TRBV21-1 is designated a pseudogene. CDR3 size: 16 residues. As DNA, the CDR3 is TGTGCCAGCAGCAAATGTGGGACTAGCGCTACCTACGAGCAGTACTTC. Translating it yields CASSKCGTSATYEQYF.